Listed here are 17 T cell receptor beta chains from one sample, sequenced in a study of blood T cell repertoires in COVID-19. Assay: immunoSEQ multiplex PCR; the TCRdb copy retains only in-frame clones and omits some. The sample yields fewer than 120,000 clones, 87% seen once. Input material: peripheral blood. These receptors all stem from a human donor in a cohort sampled during active COVID-19.

The chain carries TRBV28 and TRBJ1-4; 9 bases are shared with TRBD1. With V trimmed by 4 bases and J by 6 bases, 6 bases remained unmatched. Germline V lookup: CDR1 MDHEN, CDR2 SYDVKM. The CDR3 loop spans 15 amino acids. The CDR3 spells CASSWGQGIHEKLFF. The DNA of the CDR3 is TGTGCCAGCAGTTGGGGACAGGGAATACATGAAAAACTGTTTTTT.

The rearrangement uses TRBV9 and TRBJ2-1, with 11 bases that match TRBD2. The CDR3 spans 17 residues. J was trimmed by 7 bases and V by 3 bases; bases with no gene match: 12. Germline lookup yields CDR1 SGDLS and CDR2 YYNGEE. CDR3 in DNA: TGTGCCAGCAGCGACTCCTTGACTAGCGGGGAGGGGAATGAGCAGTTCTTC. Its translation: CASSDSLTSGEGNEQFF.

This clone turned up a few times. The V gene is TRBV4-2, the J gene TRBJ1-4; D is ambiguous. CDR3 length: 17 residues. V lost 1 base, J lost 5 bases, and 17 bases lay in between. Germline V gene sequence: CDR1 LGHNA, CDR2 YNFKEQ. The CDR3 nucleotides read TGTGCCAGCAGCCAAGGGGAGGGTGGGAGTGGAAATGAAAAACTGTTTTTT. This gives the protein CASSQGEGGSGNEKLFF.

This clone was counted only a few times. The genes are TRBV15 and TRBJ2-2, with 9 bases fitting TRBD2. Trimming removed 5 bases from V and 3 bases from J; junction bases left unmatched: 10. The CDR3 loop spans 17 amino acids. Germline CDR1 LNHNV, CDR2 YYDKDF (reference sequence). The CDR3 sequence: CATSGPELAGYTGELFF. The CDR3 DNA reads as TGTGCCACCAGCGGTCCTGAACTAGCGGGTTACACCGGGGAGCTGTTTTTT.

This rearrangement joins TRBV2 to TRBJ2-7, with no clear D. The CDR3 consists of 13 residues. V shed 3 bases and J shed 4 bases, with 10 bases lying between them. Germline V lookup: CDR1 SNHLY, CDR2 FYNNEI. This CDR3 is CASSDNLEYEQYF. CDR3 nucleotide sequence: TGTGCCAGCAGTGATAACCTGGAGTACGAGCAGTACTTC. The full variable domain, in which reference TRBV2 and TRBJ2-7 provide the parts outside the CDR3, is EPEVTQTPSHQVTQMGQEVILRCVPISNHLYFYWYRQILGQKVEFLVSFYNNEISEKSEIFDDQFSVERPDGSNFTLKIRSTKLEDSAMYFCASSDNLEYEQYFGPGTRLTVT.

This chain joins TRBV5-1 and TRBJ2-3, with 7 bases that match TRBD2. Trimming removed 4 bases from V and 0 bases from J; junction bases left unmatched: 5. Germline V lookup: CDR1 SGHRS, CDR2 YFSETQ. The CDR3 is 15 residues long. CDR3 region: CASSPGDYSTDTQYF. The CDR3 nucleotides are TGCGCCAGCAGCCCGGGGGACTATAGCACAGATACGCAGTATTTT.

The chain recombines TRBV9 with TRBJ2-3; tentative D call: TRBD2 (6 bases). The CDR3 is made up of 15 amino acids. CDR1 SGDLS and CDR2 YYNGEE come from the germline V gene. V was clipped by 4 bases and J by 3 bases, with 15 bases between them. DNA for the CDR3: TGTGCCAGCAGCCCCGTAGTGGGGGGAACAGATACGCAGTATTTT. This translates into CASSPVVGGTDTQYF.

The rearrangement joins TRBV19 to TRBJ2-2; 8 bases agree with TRBD2. There are 15 residues in the CDR3. Germline V gives CDR1 LNHDA, CDR2 SQIVND (reference sequence). Germline trimming cut 6 bases from V and 0 bases from J; bases unmatched to any gene: 3. As DNA, the CDR3 is TGTGCCAGTAGGCGGGGGGTAGCGAACACCGGGGAGCTGTTTTTT. Encoded protein: CASRRGVANTGELFF.

This chain uses TRBV5-4 with TRBJ1-5; maybe TRBD1 (6 bases). CDR1 is SGHNT and CDR2 is YYREEE in the germline V gene (reference sequence). This CDR3 spans 15 amino acids. Trimming removed 3 bases from V and 2 bases from J, with 12 bases in between. The CDR3 DNA reads as TGTGCCAGCAGCTCTACAGGGCAGGGCAATCAGCCCCAGCATTTT. Translating it yields CASSSTGQGNQPQHF. The complete variable domain, with remaining parts taken from reference TRBV5-4 and TRBJ1-5, reads ETGVTQSPTHLIKTRGQQVTLRCSSQSGHNTVSWYQQALGQGPQFIFQYYREEENGRGNFPPRFSGLQFPNYSSELNVNALELDDSALYLCASSSTGQGNQPQHFGDGTRLSIL.

J is TRBJ2-3 and V is TRBV27; 9 bases fit TRBD2. Germline V lookup: CDR1 MNHEY, CDR2 SMNVEV (reference sequence). CDR3 length: 16 residues. V was clipped by 1 base and J by 5 bases; unmatched bases: 7. This chain's CDR3 is CASSLLASGMGDTQYF. The CDR3 nucleotides read TGTGCCAGCAGTTTATTGGCTAGCGGGATGGGAGATACGCAGTATTTT.

This chain joins TRBV19 and TRBJ1-2; 9 bases match TRBD1. Germline-derived CDR1 and CDR2 are LNHDA and SQIVND (reference sequence). The CDR3 consists of 16 residues. J gave up 2 bases and V 10 bases, and 14 bases lay outside the gene matches. The CDR3 protein is CATRVDRGAENYGYTF. CDR3 DNA sequence: TGTGCCACTCGCGTGGACAGGGGCGCCGAGAACTATGGCTACACCTTC. The complete variable domain, with remaining parts taken from reference TRBV19 and TRBJ1-2, reads DGGITQSPKYLFRKEGQNVTLSCEQNLNHDAMYWYRQDPGQGLRLIYYSQIVNDFQKGDIAEGYSVSREKKESFPLTVTSAQKNPTAFYLCATRVDRGAENYGYTFGSGTRLTVV.

A single count supports this clone. The genes are TRBV7-3 and TRBJ2-5; D is perhaps TRBD2 (6 bases). Trimming stripped 3 bases from V and 5 bases from J, with 16 bases between. CDR3 length: 15 amino acids. Per the germline V gene, CDR1 is SGHTA and CDR2 is FQGTGA. CDR3 residues: CASSLFSGDWETQYF. In DNA, the CDR3 is TGTGCCAGCAGCTTGTTTTCTGGGGACTGGGAGACCCAGTACTTC.

This chain joins TRBV28 and TRBJ1-5, with D possibly matching TRBD1 (5 bases). V lost 6 bases and J lost 3, with 18 bases in between. The CDR3 is 16 residues long. The V gene's germline CDR1 is MDHEN and CDR2 SYDVKM. CDR3 nucleotides: TGTGCCAGCAGCCTAGCGAGCGGGGGATTCAATCAGCCCCAGCATTTT. Its translation is CASSLASGGFNQPQHF. Filled out from reference TRBV28 and TRBJ1-5, the complete variable domain reads DVKVTQSSRYLVKRTGEKVFLECVQDMDHENMFWYRQDPGLGLRLIYFSYDVKMKEKGDIPEGYSVSREKKERFSLILESASTNQTSMYLCASSLASGGFNQPQHFGDGTRLSIL.

V usage is TRBV4-1 and J usage is TRBJ2-7; TRBD1 matches 7 bases. Germline CDR1 and CDR2: MGHRA and YSYEKL. With 4 bases clipped from V and 7 bases from J, the junction kept 16 bases outside the gene matches. CDR3 length: 16 amino acids. The CDR3 protein is CASSLITGVGWYEQYF. In DNA, the CDR3 is TGCGCCAGCAGCCTCATAACAGGGGTGGGGTGGTATGAGCAGTACTTC.

The rearrangement links TRBV5-4 to TRBJ2-1; 8 nucleotides match TRBD2. Germline V gives CDR1 SGHNT, CDR2 YYREEE (reference sequence). The CDR3 has 14 amino acids. Trimming took 6 bases from V and 5 from J; bases not matched to a gene: 7. CDR3 in amino acids: CASKGTRTHNEQFF. The CDR3 DNA reads TGTGCCAGCAAAGGGACTAGAACCCACAATGAGCAGTTCTTC. The full variable domain, in which reference TRBV5-4 and TRBJ2-1 provide the parts outside the CDR3, is ETGVTQSPTHLIKTRGQQVTLRCSSQSGHNTVSWYQQALGQGPQFIFQYYREEENGRGNFPPRFSGLQFPNYSSELNVNALELDDSALYLCASKGTRTHNEQFFGPGTRLTVL.

This clone has a handful of counts. CDR3 DNA: TGTGCCAGCAGCTTAGGGGGACTAGACAATGAGCAGTTCTTC. Protein product: CASSLGGLDNEQFF. The chain employs TRBV11-3 and TRBJ2-1, with 8 bases lining up with TRBD2. This CDR3 comprises 14 residues. The V segment lost 1 base and the J segment 5 bases; nucleotides outside the gene matches: 1. Per the germline V gene, CDR1 is SGHNT and CDR2 is YENEEA.

V gene TRBV7-8 combines with J gene TRBJ2-5; TRBD2 matches at 14 bases. Germline CDR1 SGHVS, CDR2 FQNEAQ. CDR3 size: 16 residues. Trimming at V came to 5 bases and at J to 2 bases, leaving 4 bases not matched to a gene. As DNA, the CDR3 is TGTGCCAGCAGCCAAGGACTAGCGGGGGGTCAAGAGACCCAGTACTTC. It specifies CASSQGLAGGQETQYF. The entire variable domain, with the rest obtained from reference TRBV7-8 and TRBJ2-5, is as follows: GAGVSQSPRYKVAKRGQDVALRCDPISGHVSLFWYQQALGQGPEFLTYFQNEAQLDKSGLPSDRFFAERPEGSVSTLKIQRTQQEDSAVYLCASSQGLAGGQETQYFGPGTRLLVL.